What follows are 19 T cell receptor beta chains derived from one specimen sequenced in a study of blood T cell repertoires in COVID-19. Repertoires were generated with immunoSEQ multiplex PCR, while TCRdb's copy carries only in-frame clones and drops some. The data contain approximately 77,000 clones, around 76% of them singletons. The sample taken for sequencing was peripheral blood. The receptor source for this set is a man aged 65 to 85 with active or convalescent COVID-19.

The chain carries TRBV19 and TRBJ1-2; D may be TRBD1 (6 bases). The CDR3 loop spans 15 amino acids. Germline V gene data show CDR1 as LNHDA and CDR2 as SQIVND (reference sequence). Trimming stripped 7 bases from V and 5 bases from J, with 20 bases between. In nucleotides, the CDR3 is TGTGCCAGTACCCTGGATGCAGGGGTTGGGTATGGCTACACCTTC. This codes for CASTLDAGVGYGYTF. The whole variable domain, filled in from reference TRBV19 and TRBJ1-2, reads DGGITQSPKYLFRKEGQNVTLSCEQNLNHDAMYWYRQDPGQGLRLIYYSQIVNDFQKGDIAEGYSVSREKKESFPLTVTSAQKNPTAFYLCASTLDAGVGYGYTFGSGTRLTVV.

The gene calls are TRBV20-1 and TRBJ1-2, with D perhaps matching TRBD1 (6 bases). The CDR3 loop spans 16 amino acids. Germline lookup yields CDR1 DFQATT and CDR2 SNEGSKA (reference sequence). Between the trimmed V and J ends, which lost 3 bases and 6 bases, there was a span of 23 bases. The CDR3 DNA reads TGCAGTGCTAGTAGGCTCCTGGCAGGGGTGGGAGATGGCTACACCTTC. As protein: CSASRLLAGVGDGYTF.

The rearrangement uses TRBV3-1 (or the pseudogene TRBV3-2) and TRBJ2-3, with 14 bases fitting TRBD2. The CDR3 spans 16 residues. Per the germline V gene, CDR1 is LGHDT and CDR2 is YNNKEL (reference sequence). The V and J ends lost 4 bases and 6 bases, in that order; junction bases with no gene match: 6. In nucleotides, the CDR3 is TGTGCCAGCAGCCCTGGACTAGCGGGGGGCCGTGATACGCAGTATTTT. Translation gives CASSPGLAGGRDTQYF.

The chain links TRBV10-3 to TRBJ2-2, with D unresolved. CDR1 and CDR2 from the germline V gene are ENHRY and SYGVKD. CDR3 length: 14 residues. The CDR3 DNA reads TGTGCGAGCCTAGAGACGGCCCCACCGGGGGAGCTGTTTTTT. Its translation is CASLETAPPGELFF.

The chain combines TRBV12-5 with TRBJ1-1, with D possibly TRBD1 on 6 matching bases. V lost 1 base and J 10 bases, leaving 10 bases between the germline ends. Germline V lookup: CDR1 LGHNT, CDR2 FRNRAP. This CDR3 contains 12 residues. The CDR3 region is CASGLGQGRAFF. CDR3 nucleotides: TGTGCTAGTGGTTTGGGGCAGGGGCGAGCTTTCTTT.

The chain is built from TRBV7-9 and TRBJ2-1; TRBD2 aligns across 8 bases. J gave up 4 bases and V 6 bases, and 5 bases lay outside the gene matches. Germline lookup yields CDR1 SEHNR and CDR2 FQNEAQ (reference sequence). CDR3 length: 14 residues. The CDR3 spells CASSPAGGYNEQFF. The DNA for the CDR3 is TGTGCCAGCAGTCCCGCGGGGGGATACAATGAGCAGTTCTTC.

CDR3 in amino acids: CASSPTGWRANTEAFF. The CDR3 DNA sequence: TGCGCCAGCAGCCCAACAGGGTGGCGTGCTAACACTGAAGCTTTCTTT. The V call is TRBV4-1, the J call TRBJ1-1; D is possibly TRBD1 (6 bases). Germline V gives CDR1 MGHRA, CDR2 YSYEKL. Trimming shortened V by 4 bases and J by 2 bases, and 17 bases separated the two germline ends. CDR3 length: 16 residues.

The rearrangement joins TRBV5-1 to TRBJ2-1; 7 bases fit TRBD2. The CDR3 length is 14 residues. J was trimmed by 1 base and V by 4 bases; bases with no gene match: 2. Germline V gene lookup returns CDR1 SGHRS and CDR2 YFSETQ. CDR3 region: CASSPGGSYNEQFF. The CDR3 bases are TGCGCCAGCAGCCCGGGGGGTTCCTACAATGAGCAGTTCTTC.

V and J are TRBV19 and TRBJ2-3; 10 bases line up with TRBD1. The CDR3 is 15 amino acids. The V gene's germline CDR1 is LNHDA and CDR2 SQIVND (reference sequence). Trimming at V came to 5 bases and at J to 4 bases, leaving 6 bases not matched to a gene. DNA of the CDR3: TGTGCCAGTAGTTGGGACAGGGGAAGGCCAGATACGCAGTATTTT. Its translation is CASSWDRGRPDTQYF.

The rearrangement uses TRBV2 and TRBJ1-6; no firm D call. Per the germline V gene, CDR1 is SNHLY and CDR2 is FYNNEI. Between the trimmed V and J ends, which lost 6 bases and 5 bases, there was a span of 11 bases. CDR3 length equals 14 residues. The CDR3: CASRENGNNSPLHF. The CDR3 region has the DNA TGTGCCAGCAGAGAAAACGGGAATAATTCACCCCTCCACTTT.

The V gene is TRBV9, the J gene TRBJ2-5; a possible D gene is TRBD1 (6 bases). The length of the CDR3 is 14 residues. In germline, CDR1 is SGDLS, CDR2 YYNGEE. V lost 7 bases, J lost 0 bases, and 13 bases lay in between. The DNA for the CDR3 is TGTGCCAGCGCGAGGGGGTCGCACCAAGAGACCCAGTACTTC. Encoded protein: CASARGSHQETQYF.

In this sample, this clone turned up a few times. The chain employs TRBV4-2 and TRBJ1-2; D remains ambiguous. Germline V gene data show CDR1 as LGHNA and CDR2 as YNFKEQ. Trimming removed 1 base at V and 6 bases at J, with 6 bases between. This CDR3 spans 12 amino acids. CDR3 nucleotide sequence: TGTGCCAGCAGCCAAGGTGGAGATGGCTACACCTTC. Amino acids: CASSQGGDGYTF.

The chain is built from TRBV9 and TRBJ2-5, with a possible D match to TRBD2 (6 bases). V was shortened by 4 bases and J by 5 bases, with 18 bases between the two germline ends. The CDR3 is 15 residues long. Germline CDR1 reads SGDLS; CDR2 reads YYNGEE. In DNA, the CDR3 is TGTGCCAGCAGCCCCCCCGGGACTGTAGGGGAGACCCAGTACTTC. Amino acids: CASSPPGTVGETQYF.

The gene calls are TRBV7-2 and TRBJ1-1, with 7 bases fitting TRBD1. Germline V gene sequence: CDR1 SGHTA, CDR2 FQGNSA. V lost 4 bases, J lost 4 bases, and 9 bases stayed unmatched. The CDR3 is 15 amino acids. In nucleotides, the CDR3 is TGTGCCAGCAGCTCAGGGGGAAGGAGGTCCACTGAAGCTTTCTTT. Protein sequence: CASSSGGRRSTEAFF.

This chain joins TRBV28 and TRBJ1-1; D gene ambiguous. CDR3 length: 14 residues. CDR1 is MDHEN, CDR2 SYDVKM, per germline. V was trimmed by 3 bases and J by 0 bases, leaving 8 bases between them. CDR3 sequence (DNA): TGTGCCAGCAGTTTCCTAGCAATGAACACTGAAGCTTTCTTT. This encodes CASSFLAMNTEAFF.

The chain uses TRBV30 and TRBJ1-2; no firm D call. The V end lost 7 bases, the J end lost 5 bases, and 17 bases lay between the germline ends. This CDR3 contains 13 residues. The V gene's germline CDR1 is GTSNPN and CDR2 SVGIG (reference sequence). CDR3 coding DNA: TGTGCCTTTTACGCGGGGAAAGGGTATGGCTACACCTTC. Its protein is CAFYAGKGYGYTF.

Points on this clone: An end of the junction differs from the germline gene, which may be a read error. J is TRBJ1-6 and V is TRBV2; TRBD1 is a possible D gene (6 bases). The CDR3 spans 16 residues. The germline CDR1 and CDR2 sequences are SNHLY and FYNNEI. CDR3 nucleotide sequence: TGTGCCAGCATTGAATGGGGGGGCAAGGGTAATTCACCCCTCCACTTT. Amino acid sequence: CASIEWGGKGNSPLHF. The variable domain in full, completed from reference TRBV2 and TRBJ1-6, reads EPEVTQTPSHQVTQMGQEVILRCVPISNHLYFYWYRQILGQKVEFLVSFYNNEISEKSEIFDDQFSVERPDGSNFTLKIRSTKLEDSAMYFCASIEWGGKGNSPLHFGNGTRLTVT.

The V gene is TRBV5-4, the J gene TRBJ1-2; TRBD1 matches at 8 bases. With V trimmed by 0 bases and J by 4 bases, 8 bases remained unmatched. The CDR3 is 16 amino acids. Germline V gene data show CDR1 as SGHNT and CDR2 as YYREEE (reference sequence). The DNA of the CDR3 is TGTGCCAGCAGCTTGGCGTCGGGACAGGCAGGCTATGGCTACACCTTC. Amino acid sequence: CASSLASGQAGYGYTF.

The V and J genes are TRBV2 and TRBJ1-1; TRBD1 might be the D (5 bases). Germline V lookup: CDR1 SNHLY, CDR2 FYNNEI. The ends were cut back, 7 bases at V and 11 bases at J, with 14 bases in the middle. The CDR3 is made up of 11 amino acids. The CDR3 here is CASTTGGVAFF. CDR3 sequence (DNA): TGTGCCAGCACCACCGGGGGGGTGGCTTTCTTT.